Below are 21 T cell receptor beta chains sequenced from a single sample in a study of cytomegalovirus exposure and HLA in healthy donors. The PCR contained 60 Vbeta and 13 Jbeta primers. The repertoire was sequenced with immunoSEQ multiplex PCR; TCRdb's copy has only in-frame clones and lacks some. Of about 180,000 clones listed, almost 85% are singletons. Sequencing was performed on PBMCs. These receptor sequences come from a woman aged 45-60 years in good health and CMV-seronegative.

This chain connects TRBV13 to TRBJ2-7, with D perhaps TRBD2 (6 bases). The V end lost 0 bases, the J end lost 5 bases, and 14 bases lay between the germline ends. The germline CDR1 and CDR2 sequences are PRHDT and FYEKMQ (reference sequence). The CDR3 has 15 amino acids. Written as DNA, the CDR3 is TGTGCCAGCAGCTTAGGACGGGGAGGCGGGGACGAGCAGTACTTC. Its translation is CASSLGRGGGDEQYF. Supplemented by reference TRBV13 and TRBJ2-7, the full variable domain reads AAGVIQSPRHLIKEKRETATLKCYPIPRHDTVYWYQQGPGQDPQFLISFYEKMQSDKGSIPDRFSAQQFSDYHSELNMSSLELGDSALYFCASSLGRGGGDEQYFGPGTRLTVT.

This clone was recorded once. The V gene is TRBV5-1, the J gene TRBJ2-5, with a tentative D call TRBD1 (6 bases). Germline V CDR1 and CDR2: SGHRS, YFSETQ. The CDR3 runs 14 residues. The V end was cut by 4 bases, the J end by 0 bases, with 10 bases between. CDR3 bases: TGCGCCAGCAGCACCGGGACAAACCAAGAGACCCAGTACTTC. As protein: CASSTGTNQETQYF.

The chain has TRBV9 and TRBJ2-2; 12 nucleotides agree with TRBD2. Germline CDR1 reads SGDLS; CDR2 reads YYNGEE. Losses at the gene ends were 3 bases for V and 9 bases for J; bases not matched to a gene: 6. The CDR3 covers 15 residues. The CDR3: CASSARTSGDRELFF. CDR3 in DNA: TGTGCCAGCAGCGCCAGGACTAGCGGGGACCGGGAGCTGTTTTTT.

The rearrangement uses TRBV6-1 and TRBJ1-2, with 9 nucleotides matching TRBD1. CDR3 length: 14 amino acids. V was pared by 9 bases and J by 8 bases, with 13 bases of the junction left unmatched. Germline CDR1 and CDR2: MNHNS and SASEGT. The CDR3 spells CASEQGAVPGGYTF. CDR3 nucleotides: TGTGCCAGTGAACAGGGGGCAGTCCCTGGAGGCTACACCTTC.

This chain links TRBV19 with TRBJ2-1, with D tentatively TRBD1 (6 bases). This CDR3 comprises 15 residues. V was cut by 5 bases and J by 1 base, with 12 bases left in between. CDR1 is LNHDA, CDR2 SQIVND, per germline (reference sequence). The CDR3 spells CASSEKGESYNEQFF. The CDR3 nucleotides are TGTGCCAGTAGTGAAAAGGGGGAGTCCTACAATGAGCAGTTCTTC.

This chain uses TRBV11-3 with TRBJ2-5, with D possibly TRBD1 on 6 matching bases. Germline V lookup: CDR1 SGHNT, CDR2 YENEEA. Trimming pared 5 bases from V and 6 bases from J, leaving 10 bases between. This CDR3 region has 12 residues. In DNA, the CDR3 is TGTGCCAGCAGCAAACAGGGCCAGACCCAGTACTTC. This codes for CASSKQGQTQYF.

This clone occurred once. The chain has TRBV14 and TRBJ2-3; TRBD2 agrees at 8 bases. The germline V gene encodes CDR1 SGHDN and CDR2 FVKESK. The V gene end was trimmed by 2 bases and the J gene end by 0 bases; junction bases not matched to a gene: 1. The CDR3 contains 15 residues. CDR3 sequence reads: CASSQKRGSTDTQYF. The CDR3 DNA is TGTGCCAGCAGCCAAAAGCGGGGGAGCACAGATACGCAGTATTTT.

The chain joins TRBV27 to TRBJ2-3, with no clear D. CDR3 length equals 14 residues. V lost 3 bases and J 0 bases, leaving 7 bases between the germline ends. The V gene's germline CDR1 is MNHEY and CDR2 SMNVEV (reference sequence). The CDR3 nucleotides are TGTGCCAGCAGTTTGATAACTAGCACAGATACGCAGTATTTT. It encodes CASSLITSTDTQYF.

V is TRBV28 and J is TRBJ2-1; D remains ambiguous. CDR1 and CDR2 from the germline V gene are MDHEN and SYDVKM. The CDR3 is made up of 17 amino acids. V lost 6 bases to trimming and J lost 0 bases, with 18 bases between them. The CDR3 DNA sequence: TGTGCCAGCAGCTCCCTTTCGAGGCTGAGCTCCTACAATGAGCAGTTCTTC. Its protein is CASSSLSRLSSYNEQFF.

The chain has TRBV19 and TRBJ1-5; 9 bases agree with TRBD1. Germline lookup yields CDR1 LNHDA and CDR2 SQIVND (reference sequence). Germline trimming cut 7 bases from V and 2 bases from J; bases unmatched to any gene: 3. The CDR3 has 14 residues. The chain's CDR3 is CASTTGGGNQPQHF. CDR3 coding DNA: TGTGCCAGTACCACAGGGGGCGGCAATCAGCCCCAGCATTTT.

The gene calls are TRBV6-1 and TRBJ1-5; D remains ambiguous. V gave up 0 bases and J gave up 0 bases, with 15 bases separating them. This CDR3 is 18 amino acids long. Germline CDR1 reads MNHNS; CDR2 reads SASEGT. CDR3 sequence (DNA): TGTGCCAGCAGTGAAGCGCATATGGCTCTTTATAGCAATCAGCCCCAGCATTTT. Encoded protein: CASSEAHMALYSNQPQHF.

The chain is built from TRBV15 and TRBJ2-7; 8 nucleotides agree with TRBD2. CDR3 size: 13 residues. The germline V gene encodes CDR1 LNHNV and CDR2 YYDKDF (reference sequence). Germline trimming cut 8 bases from V and 2 bases from J; bases unmatched to any gene: 5. CDR3 in amino acids: CATAPGLAYEQYF. Here the CDR3 DNA reads TGTGCCACCGCCCCGGGACTAGCCTACGAGCAGTACTTC.

This clone has only a few counts. J is TRBJ2-1 and V is TRBV28; possible D gene TRBD2, 6 bases. Germline V gene sequence: CDR1 MDHEN, CDR2 SYDVKM. Trimming pared 3 bases from V and 6 bases from J, leaving 12 bases between. The CDR3 is 14 residues long. The CDR3 nucleotides read TGTGCCAGCAGTTTTCTTGGACTACTCAATGAGCAGTTCTTC. Its protein product is CASSFLGLLNEQFF.

The chain uses TRBV10-1 and TRBJ2-1; TRBD2 matches at 8 bases. CDR3 length: 16 amino acids. V lost 0 bases to trimming and J lost 2 bases; unmatched junction nucleotides: 3. The germline gives CDR1 WNHNN, CDR2 SYGVQD (reference sequence). CDR3 in DNA: TGCGCCAGCAGTGAGTCTAAGCGGGGGCCCTACAATGAGCAGTTCTTC. Its protein is CASSESKRGPYNEQFF.

V usage is TRBV4-3 and J usage is TRBJ2-5, with 12 positions matching TRBD2. The trim removed 4 bases at V and 4 bases at J, leaving 10 bases unmatched. Looked up from germline, CDR1 is LGHNA and CDR2 is YSLEER. The CDR3 loop spans 17 amino acids. CDR3 protein: CASSRRLAGAPGETQYF. CDR3 coding DNA: TGCGCCAGCAGCCGACGACTAGCGGGGGCCCCGGGAGAGACCCAGTACTTC.

This clone appeared a single time. The junction does not match germline at one end; this may be a read error. The genes are TRBV18 and TRBJ1-1, with 9 bases fitting TRBD1. The CDR3 sequence is 14 residues long. Germline loops: CDR1 KGHSH, CDR2 LQKENI. DNA of the CDR3: TGTGCCAGCTCACCACCCGGACAGGGGCTTCTAAAGTTTTTT. It yields the protein CASSPPGQGLLKFF. Full variable domain (missing parts from reference TRBV18 and TRBJ1-1): NAGVMQNPRHLVRRRGQEARLRCSPMKGHSHVYWYRQLPEEGLKFMVYLQKENIIDESGMPKERFSAEFPKEGPSILRIQQVVRGDSAAYFCASSPPGQGLLKFFGQGTRLTVV.

CDR3 protein: CASSFTGEAEQFF. CDR3 in DNA: TGTGCCAGCAGTTTTACAGGGGAGGCTGAGCAGTTCTTC. The chain employs TRBV27 and TRBJ2-1; a possible D gene is TRBD1 (7 bases). CDR1 and CDR2 (germline): MNHEY, SMNVEV (reference sequence). V was trimmed by 3 bases and J by 9 bases, leaving 12 bases between them. CDR3 length equals 13 residues.

This clone was observed once. V and J are TRBV5-1 and TRBJ2-2; D may be TRBD1 (6 bases). This CDR3 is 17 amino acids long. Germline CDR1 SGHRS, CDR2 YFSETQ. V dropped 5 bases and J dropped 1 base, with 18 bases sitting between them. The CDR3, as DNA: TGCGCCAGCAGTTATTGGCGTCCAGGGGTGAACACCGGGGAGCTGTTTTTT. Its translation is CASSYWRPGVNTGELFF.

The J gene is TRBJ2-7, the V gene TRBV4-1, with 8 bases fitting TRBD2. The CDR3 sequence is 17 residues long. Germline CDR1 is MGHRA and CDR2 is YSYEKL. With 0 bases clipped from V and 3 bases from J, the junction kept 10 bases outside the gene matches. CDR3 residues: CASSQDPAVSGDYEQYF. In nucleotides, the CDR3 is TGCGCCAGCAGCCAAGATCCCGCAGTTAGCGGGGACTACGAGCAGTACTTC.

The genes are TRBV28 and TRBJ2-6, with 7 nucleotides matching TRBD1. The CDR3 sequence is 17 residues long. Per germline, CDR1 MDHEN and CDR2 SYDVKM. V shed 6 bases, J shed 0 bases, and the junction held 8 bases outside the gene matches. CDR3 sequence: CASRLGQPISGANVLTF. CDR3 bases: TGTGCCAGCAGGCTGGGACAGCCGATCTCTGGGGCCAACGTCCTGACTTTC.

The chain couples TRBV19 to TRBJ2-3, with 7 positions matching TRBD1. The CDR3 loop spans 15 amino acids. Germline V gene data show CDR1 as LNHDA and CDR2 as SQIVND (reference sequence). J lost 6 bases, V lost 3 bases, and 9 bases had no gene match. In nucleotides, the CDR3 is TGTGCCAGTAGTATCCAACAGGGGCCGGGGGATACGCAGTATTTT. Protein: CASSIQQGPGDTQYF.